This entry lists 29 T cell receptor beta chains sequenced from one sample in a study of blood T cell repertoires in COVID-19. The data were produced by immunoSEQ multiplex PCR, yet TCRdb's version contains in-frame clones alone and is incomplete. The sample lists 250,000 to 300,000 clones; around 89% were seen once. Sequenced sample: peripheral blood. Receptors were obtained from a man aged 35 to 55 with acute or convalescent COVID-19.

With regard to this clone: Other nucleotide sequences from this sample produce the same CDR3. The chain is built from TRBV5-5 and TRBJ1-5; D is ambiguous. The germline CDR1 and CDR2 sequences are SGHKS and YYEKEE (reference sequence). The germline V and J ends were trimmed by 0 bases and 0 bases, with 7 bases remaining between them. The CDR3 consists of 15 residues. The CDR3 DNA reads TGTGCCAGCAGCTTGGGGGCCGGTAGCAATCAGCCCCAGCATTTT. This encodes CASSLGAGSNQPQHF.

This chain connects TRBV9 to TRBJ2-7; tentatively, D is TRBD2 (7 bases). From germline, CDR1 is SGDLS and CDR2 YYNGEE. The V and J ends lost 2 bases and 2 bases respectively, with 17 bases between them. The CDR3 has 16 amino acids. The CDR3 DNA is TGTGCCAGCAGCGTGGGAGGCGGGGGCCGAGCCTACGAGCAGTACTTC. Translated: CASSVGGGGRAYEQYF.

The rearrangement uses TRBV18 and TRBJ1-1; 10 bases agree with TRBD1. V gave up 4 bases and J gave up 3 bases; unmatched junction bases: 2. CDR1 is KGHSH, CDR2 LQKENI, per germline. This CDR3 comprises 14 residues. As DNA, the CDR3 is TGTGCCAGCTCACAAGGACAGGGGGACACTGAAGCTTTCTTT. Its translation: CASSQGQGDTEAFF. Filled out from reference TRBV18 and TRBJ1-1, the complete variable domain reads NAGVMQNPRHLVRRRGQEARLRCSPMKGHSHVYWYRQLPEEGLKFMVYLQKENIIDESGMPKERFSAEFPKEGPSILRIQQVVRGDSAAYFCASSQGQGDTEAFFGQGTRLTVV.

This clone was counted a few times. This chain connects TRBV19 to TRBJ1-1; D is uncertain. Germline loops: CDR1 LNHDA, CDR2 SQIVND (reference sequence). V gave up 6 bases and J gave up 5 bases, with 10 bases separating them. The length of the CDR3 is 12 residues. In DNA, the CDR3 is TGTGCCAGTAGCCTAGTAAGGACTGAAGCTTTCTTT. Translating gives CASSLVRTEAFF.

V gene TRBV6-5 combines with J gene TRBJ2-7; the match to TRBD1 covers 7 bases. CDR1 is MNHEY, CDR2 SVGAGI, per germline. This CDR3 comprises 12 residues. Trimming at V came to 10 bases and at J to 5 bases, leaving 8 bases not matched to a gene. CDR3 amino acids: CAIGTAIHEQYF. CDR3 nucleotides: TGTGCCATTGGGACAGCCATCCACGAGCAGTACTTC.

The chain uses TRBV27 and TRBJ2-1; no clear D gene. The CDR3 extends over 15 amino acids. Trimming left V 6 bases short and J 1 base short, with 13 bases between. Germline CDR1 is MNHEY and CDR2 is SMNVEV (reference sequence). The CDR3 loop is CASSRLSGSYNEQFF. In DNA form, the CDR3 reads TGTGCCAGCAGCCGTTTATCGGGTTCCTACAATGAGCAGTTCTTC.

The gene calls are TRBV2 and TRBJ1-1, with D possibly being TRBD1 (6 bases). Between the trimmed V and J ends, which lost 7 bases and 5 bases, there was a span of 14 bases. There are 13 residues in the CDR3. The germline CDR1 and CDR2 sequences are SNHLY and FYNNEI. The CDR3 coding sequence is TGTGCCAGCACCACAGGGCCGGGAACTGAAGCTTTCTTT. Translated: CASTTGPGTEAFF.

The chain combines TRBV3-1 (or the pseudogene TRBV3-2) with TRBJ2-7, with 12 bases aligning to TRBD1. The CDR3 has 16 amino acids. The germline CDR1 and CDR2 sequences are LGHDT and YNNKEL (reference sequence). Trimming took 2 bases from V and 9 from J; bases not matched to a gene: 11. CDR3 coding DNA: TGTGCCAGCAGCCAAAGTGCCGGGACAGGGGGCAGATGGCAGTACTTC. Protein sequence: CASSQSAGTGGRWQYF.

This chain uses TRBV27 with TRBJ1-2, with TRBD1 matching over 9 bases. The CDR3 is 16 residues long. CDR1 is MNHEY and CDR2 is SMNVEV in the germline V gene (reference sequence). With V trimmed by 2 bases and J by 5 bases, 9 bases remained unmatched. The CDR3 DNA follows: TGTGCCAGCAGTTTAAAGCGGTCGGGACAGGGATATGGCTACACCTTC. Translation gives CASSLKRSGQGYGYTF.

This clone turned up a few times. The chain carries TRBV7-6 and TRBJ1-5, with D unresolved. The CDR3 totals 15 residues. Per the germline V gene, CDR1 is SGHVS and CDR2 is FNYEAQ. V was cut by 1 base and J by 4 bases, with 11 bases left in between. CDR3 in amino acids: CASSLEPGSNQPQHF. The CDR3 DNA reads as TGTGCCAGCAGCTTAGAACCAGGCTCGAATCAGCCCCAGCATTTT.

This sequence joins TRBV5-6 and TRBJ1-3; D remains ambiguous. Per germline, CDR1 SGHDT and CDR2 YYEEEE. V lost 3 bases and J 0 bases, leaving 7 bases between the germline ends. There are 14 residues in the CDR3. CDR3 loop: CASSWRSSGNTIYF. The CDR3 nucleotides are TGTGCCAGCAGCTGGAGGTCCTCTGGAAACACCATATATTTT.

This clone appeared once. The chain is built from TRBV10-3 and TRBJ1-1; the D gene is possibly TRBD1 (5 bases). V shed 6 bases and J shed 1 base, with 9 bases lying between them. This CDR3 region has 13 residues. Germline values: CDR1 ENHRY, CDR2 SYGVKD. DNA for the CDR3: TGTGCCATCAGCTTCCAGGGGAACACTGAAGCTTTCTTT. Its protein product is CAISFQGNTEAFF.

The chain employs TRBV6-2 or TRBV6-3 and TRBJ2-1, with 7 bases that match TRBD1. The ends lost 0 bases at V and 6 bases at J; junction bases unmatched: 5. This CDR3 is built from 15 residues. The V gene's germline CDR1 is MNHEY and CDR2 SVGEGT. CDR3 sequence: CASSYSTGVGNEQFF. Here the CDR3 DNA reads TGTGCCAGCAGTTACTCTACAGGGGTGGGCAATGAGCAGTTCTTC.

The gene calls are TRBV19 and TRBJ2-7, with 8 nucleotides matching TRBD2. CDR3 length equals 16 residues. Germline V gene data show CDR1 as LNHDA and CDR2 as SQIVND (reference sequence). The V gene end was trimmed by 5 bases and the J gene end by 0 bases; junction bases not matched to a gene: 9. CDR3 in amino acids: CASSPNHAGGSYEQYF. The CDR3 DNA reads TGTGCCAGTAGTCCGAATCACGCGGGGGGCTCCTACGAGCAGTACTTC.

The V and J genes are TRBV18 and TRBJ1-2; no firm D call. The CDR3 runs to 17 residues. The germline V gene has CDR1 KGHSH and CDR2 LQKENI. Trimming removed 3 bases from V and 6 bases from J, with 23 bases in between. CDR3 coding DNA: TGTGCCAGCTCACCCAACTCCCCTAAGACGGAGGCCGATGGCTACACCTTC. Its translation is CASSPNSPKTEADGYTF.

This clone was seen once. This chain uses TRBV7-9 with TRBJ2-3; TRBD1 is a possible D gene (5 bases). This CDR3 spans 16 amino acids. Germline CDR1 reads SEHNR; CDR2 reads FQNEAQ (reference sequence). Trimming took 8 bases from V and 2 from J, leaving 20 bases between them. CDR3 sequence reads: CASSPVGHEITDTQYF. In DNA form, the CDR3 reads TGTGCCAGCTCACCAGTCGGACACGAAATCACAGATACGCAGTATTTT.

This sequence joins TRBV24-1 and TRBJ1-5; D ambiguous. With 5 bases removed from V and 5 bases from J, the gap between germline ends came to 12 bases. The CDR3 extends over 14 amino acids. Germline V gives CDR1 KGHDR, CDR2 SFDVKD. CDR3 nucleotide sequence: TGTGCCACCAGTGCGGGTGGGTGGGATCAGCCCCAGCATTTT. Its protein is CATSAGGWDQPQHF.

The chain is built from TRBV10-1 and TRBJ2-7; D is unresolved. V gave up 8 bases and J gave up 0 bases, with 14 bases separating them. The CDR3 contains 14 residues. Germline CDR1 and CDR2: WNHNN and SYGVQD (reference sequence). The CDR3 is CASSFGGNSYEQYF. The CDR3 DNA is TGCGCCAGCTCCTTCGGCGGAAACTCCTACGAGCAGTACTTC.

The chain recombines TRBV9 with TRBJ2-3; 12 nucleotides agree with TRBD2. Germline CDR1 and CDR2: SGDLS and YYNGEE. The CDR3 is 17 residues long. Losses at the gene ends were 0 bases for V and 2 bases for J; bases not matched to a gene: 4. In nucleotides, the CDR3 is TGTGCCAGCAGCGTAGGACTAGCGGGGGCGTACACAGATACGCAGTATTTT. Protein product: CASSVGLAGAYTDTQYF.

The chain carries TRBV7-9 and TRBJ2-7, with 7 bases that match TRBD1. The CDR3 is made up of 13 amino acids. V trimming: 8 bases; J trimming: 2 bases; junction bases outside the gene matches: 6. Germline V gene data show CDR1 as SEHNR and CDR2 as FQNEAQ (reference sequence). CDR3 protein: CASSGQEPYEQYF. Here the CDR3 DNA reads TGTGCCAGCTCCGGACAGGAACCCTACGAGCAGTACTTC.

This clone has a single count. The CDR3 protein is CASSEAQVVNEQFF. DNA of the CDR3: TGTGCCAGCAGTGAGGCACAGGTAGTCAATGAGCAGTTCTTC. The chain has TRBV2 and TRBJ2-1; D is perhaps TRBD1 (5 bases). The CDR3 runs 14 residues. The germline V and J ends were trimmed by 3 bases and 6 bases, with 12 bases remaining between them. Germline V gives CDR1 SNHLY, CDR2 FYNNEI.

Note on this clone: The same CDR3 also results from other DNA sequences found in this sample. The chain links TRBV12-3 or TRBV12-4 to TRBJ2-1, with TRBD2 as a possible D gene (5 bases). This CDR3 is built from 11 residues. Trimming cost V 3 bases and J 8 bases, with 5 bases left between them. Written as DNA, the CDR3 is TGTGCCAGCAGTTTGAGGGATGAGCAGTTCTTC. The encoded protein is CASSLRDEQFF.

Here the CDR3 reads CASSPPLGRVANTEAFF. The CDR3 DNA reads as TGTGCCAGCAGCCCTCCCCTAGGCAGGGTGGCGAACACTGAAGCTTTCTTT. The chain uses TRBV7-9 and TRBJ1-1; weak D call: TRBD1 (5 bases). This CDR3 contains 17 residues. Looked up from germline, CDR1 is SEHNR and CDR2 is FQNEAQ (reference sequence). Trimming removed 5 bases from V and 1 base from J, with 20 bases in between. The full variable domain, in which reference TRBV7-9 and TRBJ1-1 provide the parts outside the CDR3, is DTGVSQNPRHKITKRGQNVTFRCDPISEHNRLYWYRQTLGQGPEFLTYFQNEAQLEKSRLLSDRFSAERPKGSFSTLEIQRTEQGDSAMYLCASSPPLGRVANTEAFFGQGTRLTVV.

To note about this clone: The same CDR3 can be traced to other DNA sequences in this sample. J is TRBJ2-1 and V is TRBV5-1; TRBD2 might be the D (6 bases). This CDR3 region has 15 residues. The V end was cut by 0 bases, the J end by 0 bases, with 7 bases between. Germline-derived CDR1 and CDR2 are SGHRS and YFSETQ. This CDR3 is CASSLDGSSYNEQFF. CDR3 DNA: TGCGCCAGCAGCTTGGACGGGAGCTCCTACAATGAGCAGTTCTTC.

The chain uses TRBV2 and TRBJ1-2; TRBD1 matches 7 bases. After removal of 7 bases from V and 5 bases from J, the junction contained 10 bases not matched to a gene. The germline gives CDR1 SNHLY, CDR2 FYNNEI. The CDR3 contains 14 residues. In nucleotides, the CDR3 is TGTGCCAGCAAGGACAGGATCCTGGGTTATGGCTACACCTTC. Translation: CASKDRILGYGYTF.

The chain uses TRBV10-2 and TRBJ1-1; TRBD1 matches 10 bases. CDR1 WSHSY and CDR2 SAAADI come from the germline V gene. The length of the CDR3 is 19 residues. Trimming took 8 bases from V and 0 from J; bases not matched to a gene: 18. For the CDR3, the DNA is TGCGCCAGCTCAAACTCCGGGACAGGGGAATGGGTGATGAACACTGAAGCTTTCTTT. It specifies CASSNSGTGEWVMNTEAFF.

J is TRBJ2-7 and V is TRBV18; 10 bases are shared with TRBD1. V gave up 2 bases and J gave up 6 bases; unmatched junction bases: 7. The germline CDR1 and CDR2 sequences are KGHSH and LQKENI. The length of the CDR3 is 15 residues. For the CDR3, the DNA is TGTGCCAGCTCACCATCGTCGGGACAGGGGCGCGAGCAGTACTTC. Translation: CASSPSSGQGREQYF.

V gene TRBV5-8 combines with J gene TRBJ2-1; TRBD2 is a possible D gene (5 bases). Trimming took 1 base from V and 7 from J, leaving 12 bases between them. The germline gives CDR1 SGHTS, CDR2 YDEGEE. CDR3 length: 14 amino acids. The CDR3 bases are TGTGCCAGCAGCTTGTATTCCCCGGGGAATGAGCAGTTCTTC. It codes for CASSLYSPGNEQFF.

This clone was seen only a few times. This sequence joins TRBV5-1 and TRBJ2-7, with 7 bases that match TRBD2. The germline CDR1 and CDR2 sequences are SGHRS and YFSETQ. This CDR3 is 15 amino acids long. V lost 0 bases, J lost 3 bases, and 6 bases stayed unmatched. CDR3 in amino acids: CASSLEAGTIYEQYF. Written as DNA, the CDR3 is TGCGCCAGCAGCTTGGAAGCGGGGACCATCTACGAGCAGTACTTC.